The next 5 T cell receptor beta chains were all read from a single sample in a study of blood T cell repertoires in COVID-19. Profiling relied on immunoSEQ multiplex PCR, and the TCRdb table lists in-frame clones only, not all of them. The sample records roughly 230,000 clones, around four fifths being singletons. The source material was peripheral blood. The receptors stem from a man aged 35-49 years with active or convalescent COVID-19.

A single count supports this clone. This sequence joins TRBV24-1 and TRBJ1-1, with D hard to call. Trimming stripped 4 bases from V and 6 bases from J, with 17 bases between. Germline V gene data show CDR1 as KGHDR and CDR2 as SFDVKD. CDR3 size: 15 residues. In DNA, the CDR3 is TGTGCCACCAGTGAAGCGGGCTTGGGAGGTTCTGAAGCTTTCTTT. It translates to CATSEAGLGGSEAFF.

The chain has TRBV7-9 and TRBJ2-3; the match to TRBD2 covers 7 bases. Looked up from germline, CDR1 is SEHNR and CDR2 is FQNEAQ (reference sequence). V gave up 4 bases and J gave up 6 bases; unmatched junction bases: 7. The CDR3 totals 14 residues. As DNA, the CDR3 is TGTGCCAGCAGCTCGAGCGGGGAGGGGGATACGCAGTATTTT. Translated, it gives CASSSSGEGDTQYF.

V is TRBV4-2 and J is TRBJ2-7, with 8 positions matching TRBD2. Germline V gene lookup returns CDR1 LGHNA and CDR2 YNFKEQ. The CDR3 contains 16 residues. The V and J ends lost 1 base and 0 bases, in that order; junction bases with no gene match: 5. For the CDR3, the DNA is TGTGCCAGCAGCCAAGGAACTAGCGGCCTCTCCTACGAGCAGTACTTC. Its protein product is CASSQGTSGLSYEQYF.

V gene TRBV10-3 combines with J gene TRBJ2-7, with 7 bases matching TRBD1. Germline values: CDR1 ENHRY, CDR2 SYGVKD. This CDR3 comprises 14 residues. Trimming at V came to 0 bases and at J to 5 bases, leaving 4 bases not matched to a gene. The CDR3 sequence is CAISESTGVDEQYF. CDR3 nucleotides: TGTGCCATCAGTGAGTCCACAGGGGTTGACGAGCAGTACTTC.

The chain joins TRBV10-2 to TRBJ1-6; TRBD1 aligns across 8 bases. Trimming removed 4 bases from V and 8 bases from J; junction bases left unmatched: 13. The length of the CDR3 is 17 residues. The germline gives CDR1 WSHSY, CDR2 SAAADI. CDR3 bases: TGCGCCAGCAGTGTGATTGTTGGACAGGGAACGGATTCACCCCTCCACTTT. This translates into CASSVIVGQGTDSPLHF.